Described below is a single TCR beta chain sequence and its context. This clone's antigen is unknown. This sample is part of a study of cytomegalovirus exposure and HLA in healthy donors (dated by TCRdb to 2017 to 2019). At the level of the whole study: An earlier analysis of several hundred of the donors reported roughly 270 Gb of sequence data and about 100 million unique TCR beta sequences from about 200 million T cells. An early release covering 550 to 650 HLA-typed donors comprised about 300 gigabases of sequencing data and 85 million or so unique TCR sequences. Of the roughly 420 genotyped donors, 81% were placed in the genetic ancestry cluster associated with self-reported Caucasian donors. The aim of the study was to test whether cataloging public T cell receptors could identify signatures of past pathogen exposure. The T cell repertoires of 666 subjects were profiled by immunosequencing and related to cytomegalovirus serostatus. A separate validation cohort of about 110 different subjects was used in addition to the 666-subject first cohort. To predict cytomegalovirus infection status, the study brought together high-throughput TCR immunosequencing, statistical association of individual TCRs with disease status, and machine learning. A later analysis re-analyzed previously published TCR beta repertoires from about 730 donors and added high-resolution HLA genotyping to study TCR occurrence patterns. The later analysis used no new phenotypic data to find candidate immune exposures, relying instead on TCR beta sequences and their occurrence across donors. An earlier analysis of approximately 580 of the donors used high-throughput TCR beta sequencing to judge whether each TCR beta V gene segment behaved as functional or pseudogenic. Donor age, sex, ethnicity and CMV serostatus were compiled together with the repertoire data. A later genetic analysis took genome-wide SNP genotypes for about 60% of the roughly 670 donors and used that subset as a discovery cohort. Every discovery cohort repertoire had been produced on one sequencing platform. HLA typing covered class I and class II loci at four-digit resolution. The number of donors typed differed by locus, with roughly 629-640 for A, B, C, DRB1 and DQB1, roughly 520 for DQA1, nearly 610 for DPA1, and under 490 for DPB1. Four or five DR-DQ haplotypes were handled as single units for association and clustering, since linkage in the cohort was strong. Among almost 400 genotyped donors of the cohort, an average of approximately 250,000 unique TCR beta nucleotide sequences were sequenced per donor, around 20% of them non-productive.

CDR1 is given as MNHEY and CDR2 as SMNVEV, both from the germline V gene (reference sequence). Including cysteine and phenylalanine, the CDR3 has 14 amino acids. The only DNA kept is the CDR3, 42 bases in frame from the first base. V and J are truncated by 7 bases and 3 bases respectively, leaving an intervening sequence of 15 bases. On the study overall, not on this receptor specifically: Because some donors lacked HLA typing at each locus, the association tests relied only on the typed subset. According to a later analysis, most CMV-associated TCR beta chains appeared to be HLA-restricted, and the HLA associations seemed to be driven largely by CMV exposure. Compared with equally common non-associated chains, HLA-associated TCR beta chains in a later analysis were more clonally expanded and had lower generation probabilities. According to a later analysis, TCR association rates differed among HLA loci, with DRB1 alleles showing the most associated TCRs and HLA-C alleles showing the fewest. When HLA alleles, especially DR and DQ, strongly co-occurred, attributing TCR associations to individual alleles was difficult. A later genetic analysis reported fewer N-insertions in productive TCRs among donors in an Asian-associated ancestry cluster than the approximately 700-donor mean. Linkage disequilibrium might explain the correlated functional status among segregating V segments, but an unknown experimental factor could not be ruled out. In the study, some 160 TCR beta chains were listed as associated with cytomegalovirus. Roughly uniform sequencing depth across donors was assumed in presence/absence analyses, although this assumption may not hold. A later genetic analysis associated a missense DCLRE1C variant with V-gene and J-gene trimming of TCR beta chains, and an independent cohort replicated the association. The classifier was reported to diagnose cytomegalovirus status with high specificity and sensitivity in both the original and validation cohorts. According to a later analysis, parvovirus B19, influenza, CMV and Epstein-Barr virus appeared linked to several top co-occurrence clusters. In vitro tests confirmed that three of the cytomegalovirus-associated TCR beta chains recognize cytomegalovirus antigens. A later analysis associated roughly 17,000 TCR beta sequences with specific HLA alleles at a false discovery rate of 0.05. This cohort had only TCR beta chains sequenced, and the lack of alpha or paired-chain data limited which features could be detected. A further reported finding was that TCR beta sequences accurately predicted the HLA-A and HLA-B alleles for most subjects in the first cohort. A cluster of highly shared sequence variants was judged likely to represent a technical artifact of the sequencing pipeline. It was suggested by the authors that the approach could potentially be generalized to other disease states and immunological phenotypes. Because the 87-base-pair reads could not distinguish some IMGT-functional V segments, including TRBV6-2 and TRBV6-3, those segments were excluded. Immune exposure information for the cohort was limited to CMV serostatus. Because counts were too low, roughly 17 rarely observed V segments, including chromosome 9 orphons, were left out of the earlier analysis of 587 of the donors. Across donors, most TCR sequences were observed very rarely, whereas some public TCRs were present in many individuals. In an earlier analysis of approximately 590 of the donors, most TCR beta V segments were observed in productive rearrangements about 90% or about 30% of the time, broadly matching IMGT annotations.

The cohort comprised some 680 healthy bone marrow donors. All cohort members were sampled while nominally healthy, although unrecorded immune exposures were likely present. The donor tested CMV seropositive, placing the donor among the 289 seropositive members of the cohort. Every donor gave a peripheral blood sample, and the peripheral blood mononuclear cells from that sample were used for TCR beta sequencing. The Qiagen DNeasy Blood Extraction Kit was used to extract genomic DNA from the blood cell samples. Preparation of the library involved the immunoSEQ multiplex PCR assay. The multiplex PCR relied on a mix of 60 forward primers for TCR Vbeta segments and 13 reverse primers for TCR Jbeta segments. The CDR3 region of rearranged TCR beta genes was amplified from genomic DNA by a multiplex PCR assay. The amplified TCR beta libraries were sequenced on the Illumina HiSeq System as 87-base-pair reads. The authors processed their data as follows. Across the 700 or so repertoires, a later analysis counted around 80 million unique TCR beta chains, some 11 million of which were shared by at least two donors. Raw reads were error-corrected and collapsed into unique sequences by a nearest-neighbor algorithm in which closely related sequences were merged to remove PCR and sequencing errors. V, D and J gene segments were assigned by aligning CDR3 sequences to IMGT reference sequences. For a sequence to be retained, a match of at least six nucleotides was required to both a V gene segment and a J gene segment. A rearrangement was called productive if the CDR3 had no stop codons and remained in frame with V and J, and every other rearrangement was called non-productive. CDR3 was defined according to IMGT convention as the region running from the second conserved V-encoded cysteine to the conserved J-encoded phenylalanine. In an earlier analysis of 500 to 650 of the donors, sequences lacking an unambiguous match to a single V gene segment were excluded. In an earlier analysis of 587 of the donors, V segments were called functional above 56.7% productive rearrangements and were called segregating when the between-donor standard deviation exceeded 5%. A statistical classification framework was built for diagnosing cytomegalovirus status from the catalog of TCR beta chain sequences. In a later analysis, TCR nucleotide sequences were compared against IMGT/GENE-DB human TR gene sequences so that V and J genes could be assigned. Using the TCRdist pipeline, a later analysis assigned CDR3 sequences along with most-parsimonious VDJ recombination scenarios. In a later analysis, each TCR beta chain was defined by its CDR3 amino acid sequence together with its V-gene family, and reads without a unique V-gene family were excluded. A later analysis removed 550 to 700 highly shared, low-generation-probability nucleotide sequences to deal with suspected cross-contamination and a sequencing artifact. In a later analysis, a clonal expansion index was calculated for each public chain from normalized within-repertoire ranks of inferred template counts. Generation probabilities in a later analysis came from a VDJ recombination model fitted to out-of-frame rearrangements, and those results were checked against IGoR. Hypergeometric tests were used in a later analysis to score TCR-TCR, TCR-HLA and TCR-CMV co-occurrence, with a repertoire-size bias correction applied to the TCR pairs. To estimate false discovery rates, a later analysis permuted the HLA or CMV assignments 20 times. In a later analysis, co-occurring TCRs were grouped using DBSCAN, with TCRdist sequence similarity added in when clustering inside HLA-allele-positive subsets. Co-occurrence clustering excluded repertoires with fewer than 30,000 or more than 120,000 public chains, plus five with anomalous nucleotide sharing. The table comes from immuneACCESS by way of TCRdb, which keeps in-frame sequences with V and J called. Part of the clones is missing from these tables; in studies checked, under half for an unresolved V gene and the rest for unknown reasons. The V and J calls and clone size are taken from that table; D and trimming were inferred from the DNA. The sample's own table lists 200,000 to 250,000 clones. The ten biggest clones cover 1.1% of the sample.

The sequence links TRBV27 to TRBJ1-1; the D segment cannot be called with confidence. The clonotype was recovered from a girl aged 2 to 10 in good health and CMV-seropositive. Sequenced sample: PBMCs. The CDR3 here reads CASTRSGKYTEAFF. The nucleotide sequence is TGTGCCAGCACCCGAAGCGGCAAATACACTGAAGCTTTCTTT.